This T cell receptor beta chain was recovered during a study of T cells in women clearing cervical HPV infection. Study details: Cases were women with histologically confirmed HPV16-related CIN3 or worse, including a couple of invasive cancers.

HPV was found by MY09/MY11 PCR and dot-blot genotyping. The germline gives CDR1 LGHNA, CDR2 YNFKEQ. The CDR3 spans 17 residues. A word on this clone: The junction does not match germline at one end; this may be a read error. The read halts 3 residues ahead of the CDR3 end, with the missing end drawn from the germline J gene.

TCRdb's table, derived via immunoSEQ multiplex PCR, lists solely in-frame clones and lacks some. This repertoire includes tens of thousands of clones. This clonotype was obtained from a woman aged 18 to 75 with a cervical HPV16 infection that either progressed to CIN3+ or cleared (not recorded which). This chain uses TRBV4-2 with TRBJ2-3, with 8 bases lining up with TRBD1. The sequenced sample consisted of blood buffy coat. Incomplete CDR3 DNA: TGCGCCAGCAGCCAGAGTTACGGCAGGGGGCTGACAGATACG. Amino acids: CASSQSYGRGLTDT. The full CDR3 is CASSQSYGRGLTDTQYF.